This T cell receptor (beta chain) was obtained from a study of cytomegalovirus exposure and HLA in healthy donors. The wider study: The early release's HLA-typed donors yielded tens of millions of unique TCRs.

Researchers ran the PCR with 60 Vbeta and 13 Jbeta primers. Sequencing used immunoSEQ multiplex PCR; TCRdb keeps in-frame clones, though not all of them. The data show approximately 170,000 clones, with 68% seen just once and 2.5% to 3% held by the top ten. Note on this clone: The antigen remains unidentified.

CDR3 length: 15 amino acids. V was cut by 0 bases and J by 4 bases, with 14 bases left in between. CDR1 and CDR2 from the germline V gene are SGDLS and YYNGEE. The study, taken as a whole, reports: Rates of TCR association differed by HLA locus in a later analysis, with DRB1 highest and HLA-C lowest. Excluded were some V segments that proved indistinguishable, including TRBV6-2 and TRBV6-3.

J is TRBJ2-7 and V is TRBV9; D is undetermined. The TCR sequence derives from a middle-aged woman in good health and CMV-seropositive. The source material was PBMCs. Here the CDR3 reads CASSVGGVEPYEQYF. The CDR3 nucleotides read TGTGCCAGCAGCGTAGGAGGAGTAGAGCCGTACGAGCAGTACTTC.